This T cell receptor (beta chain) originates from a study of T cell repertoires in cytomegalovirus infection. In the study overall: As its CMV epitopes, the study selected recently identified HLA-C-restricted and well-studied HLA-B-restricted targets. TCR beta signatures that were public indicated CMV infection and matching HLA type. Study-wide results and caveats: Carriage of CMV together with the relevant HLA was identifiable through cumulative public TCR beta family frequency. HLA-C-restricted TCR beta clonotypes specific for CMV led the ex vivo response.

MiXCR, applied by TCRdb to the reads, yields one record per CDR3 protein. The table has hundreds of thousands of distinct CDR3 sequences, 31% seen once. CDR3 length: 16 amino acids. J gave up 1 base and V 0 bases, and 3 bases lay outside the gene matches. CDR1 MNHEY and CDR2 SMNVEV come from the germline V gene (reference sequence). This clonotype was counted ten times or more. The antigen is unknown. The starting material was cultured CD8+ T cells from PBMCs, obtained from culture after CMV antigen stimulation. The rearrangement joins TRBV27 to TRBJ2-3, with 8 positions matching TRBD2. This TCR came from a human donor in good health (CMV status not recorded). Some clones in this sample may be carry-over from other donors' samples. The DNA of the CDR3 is TGTGCCAGCAGTTTATCATCGGGGGGGGGCACAGATACGCAGTATTTT. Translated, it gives CASSLSSGGGTDTQYF.